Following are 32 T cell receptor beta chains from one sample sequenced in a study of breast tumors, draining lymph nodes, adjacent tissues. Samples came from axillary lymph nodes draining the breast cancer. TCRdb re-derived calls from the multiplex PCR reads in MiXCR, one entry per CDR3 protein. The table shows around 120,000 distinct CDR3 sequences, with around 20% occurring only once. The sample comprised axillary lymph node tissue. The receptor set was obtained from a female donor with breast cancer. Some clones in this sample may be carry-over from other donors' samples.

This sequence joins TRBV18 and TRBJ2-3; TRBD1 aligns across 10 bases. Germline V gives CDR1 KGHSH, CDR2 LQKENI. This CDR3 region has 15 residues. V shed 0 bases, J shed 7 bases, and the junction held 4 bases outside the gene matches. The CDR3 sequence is CASSPPTGGAHTQYF. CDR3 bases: TGTGCCAGCTCACCACCGACAGGGGGCGCGCATACGCAGTATTTT.

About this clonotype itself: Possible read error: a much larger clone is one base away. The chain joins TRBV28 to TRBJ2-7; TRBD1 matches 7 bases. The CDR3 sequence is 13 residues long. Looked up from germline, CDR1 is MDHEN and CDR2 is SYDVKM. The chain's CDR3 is CAGRVTGMTEQYF. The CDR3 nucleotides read TGTGCCGGCAGGGTGACAGGGATGACCGAGCAGTACTTC.

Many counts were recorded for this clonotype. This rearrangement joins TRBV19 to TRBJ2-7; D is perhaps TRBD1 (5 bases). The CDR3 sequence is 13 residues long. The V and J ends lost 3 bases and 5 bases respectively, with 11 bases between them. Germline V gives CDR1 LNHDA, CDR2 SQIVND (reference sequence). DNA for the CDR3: TGTGCCAGTAGTATCTCCGACAGCCACGAGCAGTACTTC. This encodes CASSISDSHEQYF.

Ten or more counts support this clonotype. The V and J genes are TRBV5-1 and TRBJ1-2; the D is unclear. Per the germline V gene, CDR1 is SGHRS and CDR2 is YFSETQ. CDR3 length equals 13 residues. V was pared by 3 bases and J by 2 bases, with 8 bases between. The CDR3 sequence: CASSSTENYGYTF. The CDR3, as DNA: TGCGCCAGCAGCTCGACTGAGAACTATGGCTACACCTTC.

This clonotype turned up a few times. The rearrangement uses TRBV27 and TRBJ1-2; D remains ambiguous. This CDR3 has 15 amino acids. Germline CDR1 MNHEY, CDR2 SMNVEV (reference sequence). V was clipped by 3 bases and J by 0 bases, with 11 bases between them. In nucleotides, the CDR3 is TGTGCCAGCAGTTTGAGCGGTACTGCTAACTATGGCTACACCTTC. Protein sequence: CASSLSGTANYGYTF.

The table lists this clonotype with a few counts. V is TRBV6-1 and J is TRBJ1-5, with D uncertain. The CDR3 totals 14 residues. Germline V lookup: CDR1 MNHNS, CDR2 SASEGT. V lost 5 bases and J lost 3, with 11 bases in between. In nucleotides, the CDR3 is TGTGCCAGCAGTACAAGCTCCCTCAATCAGCCCCAGCATTTT. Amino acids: CASSTSSLNQPQHF.

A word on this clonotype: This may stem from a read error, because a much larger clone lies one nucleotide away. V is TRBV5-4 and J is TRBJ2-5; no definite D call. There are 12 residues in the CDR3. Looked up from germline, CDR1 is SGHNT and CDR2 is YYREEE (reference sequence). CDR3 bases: TGTGCCGGCAGCCGCTTTCAAGAGACCCAGTACTTC. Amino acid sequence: CAGSRFQETQYF.

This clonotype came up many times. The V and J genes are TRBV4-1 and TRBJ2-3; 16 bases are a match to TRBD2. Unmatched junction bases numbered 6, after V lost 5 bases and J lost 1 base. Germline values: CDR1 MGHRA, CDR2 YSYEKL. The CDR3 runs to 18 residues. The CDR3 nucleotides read TGCGCCAGCAGCAAGGGGACTAGCGGGAGGGCCGGCACAGATACGCAGTATTTT. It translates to CASSKGTSGRAGTDTQYF.

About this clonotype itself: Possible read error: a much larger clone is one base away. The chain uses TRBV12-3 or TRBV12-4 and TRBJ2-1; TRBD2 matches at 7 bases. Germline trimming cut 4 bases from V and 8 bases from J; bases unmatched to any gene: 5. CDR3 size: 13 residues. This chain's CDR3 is CASSSERGDEQFF. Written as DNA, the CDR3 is TGTGCCAGCAGTTCCGAACGGGGGGATGAGCAGTTCTTC.

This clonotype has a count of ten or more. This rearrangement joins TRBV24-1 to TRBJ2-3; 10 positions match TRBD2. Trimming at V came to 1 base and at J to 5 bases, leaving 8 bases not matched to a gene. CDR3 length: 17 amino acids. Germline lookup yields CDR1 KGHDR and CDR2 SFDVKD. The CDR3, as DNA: TGTGCCACCAGTGATTTTGTGCTAGCGGGAGCGGGAGATACGCAGTATTTT. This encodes CATSDFVLAGAGDTQYF.

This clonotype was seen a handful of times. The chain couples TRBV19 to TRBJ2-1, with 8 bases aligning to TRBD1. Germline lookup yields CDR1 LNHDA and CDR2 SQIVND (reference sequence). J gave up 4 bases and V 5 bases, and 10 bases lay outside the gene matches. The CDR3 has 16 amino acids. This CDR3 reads CASSRTGTGGYNEQFF. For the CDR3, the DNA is TGTGCCAGTAGTCGCACCGGGACAGGTGGTTACAATGAGCAGTTCTTC.

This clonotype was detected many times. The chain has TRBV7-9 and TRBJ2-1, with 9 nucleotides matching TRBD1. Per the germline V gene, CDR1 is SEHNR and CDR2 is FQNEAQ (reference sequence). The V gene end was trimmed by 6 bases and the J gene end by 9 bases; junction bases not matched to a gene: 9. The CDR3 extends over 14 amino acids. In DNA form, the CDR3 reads TGTGCCAGCAGTTACAGGGGGCGGTATGGTGAGCAGTTCTTC. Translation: CASSYRGRYGEQFF.

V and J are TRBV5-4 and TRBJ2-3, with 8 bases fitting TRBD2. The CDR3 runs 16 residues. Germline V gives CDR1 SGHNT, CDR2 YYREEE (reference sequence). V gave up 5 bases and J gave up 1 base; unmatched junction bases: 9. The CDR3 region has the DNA TGTGCCAGCAGTCAAGGAGGAGCGGGAGGCACAGATACGCAGTATTTT. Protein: CASSQGGAGGTDTQYF.

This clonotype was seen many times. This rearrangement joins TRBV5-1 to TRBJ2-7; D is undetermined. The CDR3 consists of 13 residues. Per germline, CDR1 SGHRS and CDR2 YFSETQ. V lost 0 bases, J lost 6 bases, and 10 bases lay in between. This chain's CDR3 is CASSLEETSEQYF. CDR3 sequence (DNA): TGCGCCAGCAGCTTGGAGGAGACCAGCGAGCAGTACTTC.

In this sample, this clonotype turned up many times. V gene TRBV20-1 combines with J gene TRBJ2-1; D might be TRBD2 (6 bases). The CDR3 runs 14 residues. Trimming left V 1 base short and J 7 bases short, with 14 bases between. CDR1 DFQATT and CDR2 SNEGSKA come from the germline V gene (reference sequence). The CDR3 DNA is TGCAGTGCTAGAGGGGGTAGCGGAATTAATGAGCAGTTCTTC. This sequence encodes CSARGGSGINEQFF.

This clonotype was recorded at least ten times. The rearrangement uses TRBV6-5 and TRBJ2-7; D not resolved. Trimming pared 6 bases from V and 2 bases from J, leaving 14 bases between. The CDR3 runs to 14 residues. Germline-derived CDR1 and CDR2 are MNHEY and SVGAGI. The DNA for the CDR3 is TGTGCCAGCAGAAGACCGGGTCCGCCCTACGAGCAGTACTTC. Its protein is CASRRPGPPYEQYF.

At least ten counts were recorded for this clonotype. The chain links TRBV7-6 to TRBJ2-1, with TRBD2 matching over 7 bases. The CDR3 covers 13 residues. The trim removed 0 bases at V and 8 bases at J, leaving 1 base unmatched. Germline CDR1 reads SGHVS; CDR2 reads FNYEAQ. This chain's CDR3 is CASSLAGGDEQFF. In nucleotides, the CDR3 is TGTGCCAGCAGCTTAGCGGGAGGGGATGAGCAGTTCTTC.

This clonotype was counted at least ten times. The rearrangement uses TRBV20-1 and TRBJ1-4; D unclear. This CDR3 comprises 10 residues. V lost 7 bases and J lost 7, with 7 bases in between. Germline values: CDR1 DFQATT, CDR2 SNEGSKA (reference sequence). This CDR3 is CSVDGEKLFF. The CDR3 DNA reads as TGCAGTGTCGACGGTGAAAAACTGTTTTTT.

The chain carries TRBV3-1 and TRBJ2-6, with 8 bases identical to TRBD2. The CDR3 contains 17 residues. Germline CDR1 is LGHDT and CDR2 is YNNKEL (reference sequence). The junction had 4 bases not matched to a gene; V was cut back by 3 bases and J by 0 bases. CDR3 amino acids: CASSHGLAVSGANVLTF. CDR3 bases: TGTGCCAGCAGCCATGGACTAGCCGTCTCTGGGGCCAACGTCCTGACTTTC.

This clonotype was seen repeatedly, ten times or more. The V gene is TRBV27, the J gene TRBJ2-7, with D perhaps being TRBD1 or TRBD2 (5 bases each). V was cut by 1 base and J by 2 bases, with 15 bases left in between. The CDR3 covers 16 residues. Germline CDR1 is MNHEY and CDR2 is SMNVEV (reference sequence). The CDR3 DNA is TGTGCCAGCAGTTTATATCCGGGGACGACCACCTACGAGCAGTACTTC. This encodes CASSLYPGTTTYEQYF.

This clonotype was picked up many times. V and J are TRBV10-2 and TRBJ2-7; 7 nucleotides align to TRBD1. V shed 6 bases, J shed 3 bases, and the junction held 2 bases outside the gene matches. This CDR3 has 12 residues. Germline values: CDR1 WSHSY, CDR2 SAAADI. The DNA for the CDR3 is TGCGCCAGCAGCTGGGACAGCTACGAGCAGTACTTC. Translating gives CASSWDSYEQYF.

This CDR3 is CASSQGALTQPQHF. CDR3 sequence (DNA): TGTGCCAGCAGCCAAGGGGCTCTGACTCAGCCCCAGCATTTT. This rearrangement joins TRBV3-1 to TRBJ1-5; no definite D call. V was clipped by 1 base and J by 6 bases, with 10 bases between them. CDR1 is LGHDT and CDR2 is YNNKEL in the germline V gene (reference sequence). The CDR3 length is 14 residues.

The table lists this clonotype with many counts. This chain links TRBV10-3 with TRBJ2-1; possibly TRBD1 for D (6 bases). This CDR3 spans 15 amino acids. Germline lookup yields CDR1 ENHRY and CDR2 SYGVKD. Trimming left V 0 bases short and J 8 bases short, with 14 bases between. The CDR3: CAISESRDPGDEQFF. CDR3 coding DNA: TGTGCCATCAGTGAGTCCCGGGACCCAGGGGATGAGCAGTTCTTC.

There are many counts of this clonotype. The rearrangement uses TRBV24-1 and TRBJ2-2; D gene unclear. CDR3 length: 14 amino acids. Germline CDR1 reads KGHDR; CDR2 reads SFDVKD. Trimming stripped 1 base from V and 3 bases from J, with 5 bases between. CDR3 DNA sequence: TGTGCCACCAGTGATTTTCCGGACACCGGGGAGCTGTTTTTT. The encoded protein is CATSDFPDTGELFF.

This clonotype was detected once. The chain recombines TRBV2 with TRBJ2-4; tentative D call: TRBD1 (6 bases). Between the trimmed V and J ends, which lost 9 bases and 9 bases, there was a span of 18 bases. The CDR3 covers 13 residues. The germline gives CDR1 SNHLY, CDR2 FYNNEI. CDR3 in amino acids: CASQGLVYSIQYF. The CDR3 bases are TGTGCCAGTCAGGGGCTAGTTTATTCCATTCAGTACTTC.

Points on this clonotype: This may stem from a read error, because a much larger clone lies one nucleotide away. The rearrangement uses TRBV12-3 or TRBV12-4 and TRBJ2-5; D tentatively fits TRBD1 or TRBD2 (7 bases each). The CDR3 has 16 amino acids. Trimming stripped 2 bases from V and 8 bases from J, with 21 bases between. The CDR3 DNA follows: TGTGCCAGCAGTTTACTTATGGGGCAGGGGGGGGTCACCCAGTACTTC. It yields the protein CASSLLMGQGGVTQYF.

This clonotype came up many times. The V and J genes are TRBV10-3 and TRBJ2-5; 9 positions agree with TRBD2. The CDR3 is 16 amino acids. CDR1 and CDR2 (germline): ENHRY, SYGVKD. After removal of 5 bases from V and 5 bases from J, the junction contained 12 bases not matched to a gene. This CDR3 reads CAISPNQLAGVETQYF. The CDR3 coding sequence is TGTGCCATCAGTCCCAACCAATTAGCGGGAGTGGAGACCCAGTACTTC.

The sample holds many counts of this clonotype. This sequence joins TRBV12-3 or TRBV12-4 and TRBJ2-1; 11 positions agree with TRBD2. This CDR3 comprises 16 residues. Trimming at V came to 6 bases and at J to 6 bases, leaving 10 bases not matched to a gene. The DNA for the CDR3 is TGTGCCAGCAGCTACTATAGCGGGAGGGCCGCCAATGAGCAGTTCTTC. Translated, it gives CASSYYSGRAANEQFF.

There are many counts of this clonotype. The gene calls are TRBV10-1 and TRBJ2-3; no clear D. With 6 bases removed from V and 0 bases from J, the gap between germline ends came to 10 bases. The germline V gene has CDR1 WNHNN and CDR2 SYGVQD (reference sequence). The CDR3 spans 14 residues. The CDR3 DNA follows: TGCGCCAGCAGCGACATGCCTAGCACAGATACGCAGTATTTT. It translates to CASSDMPSTDTQYF.

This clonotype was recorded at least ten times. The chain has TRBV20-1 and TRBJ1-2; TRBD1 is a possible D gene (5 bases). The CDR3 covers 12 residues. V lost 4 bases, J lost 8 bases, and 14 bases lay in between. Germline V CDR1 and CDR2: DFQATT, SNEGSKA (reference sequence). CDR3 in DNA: TGCAGTGCTATGACTGGGACCGCCGGCTACACCTTC. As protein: CSAMTGTAGYTF.

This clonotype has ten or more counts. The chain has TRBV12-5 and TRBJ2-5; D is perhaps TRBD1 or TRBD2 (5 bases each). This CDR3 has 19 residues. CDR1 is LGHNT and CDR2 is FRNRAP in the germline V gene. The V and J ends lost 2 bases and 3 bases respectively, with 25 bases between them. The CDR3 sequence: CASGLIGPVRDRLKETQYF. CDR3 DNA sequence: TGTGCTAGTGGTTTGATCGGTCCCGTGAGGGACCGATTAAAAGAGACCCAGTACTTC.

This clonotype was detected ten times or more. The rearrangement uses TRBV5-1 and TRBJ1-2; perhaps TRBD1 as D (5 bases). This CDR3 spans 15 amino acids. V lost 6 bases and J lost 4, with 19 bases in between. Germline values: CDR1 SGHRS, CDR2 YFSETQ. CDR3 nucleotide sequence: TGCGCCAGCAAATGGGGGAATGAGACTGTCTATGGCTACACCTTC. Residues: CASKWGNETVYGYTF.